In this sample, the clone carrying this T cell receptor (beta chain) turned up once. Its antigen is unidentified. This sample was included in a study of cytomegalovirus exposure and HLA in healthy donors. Points from the study as a whole: Whilst most TCR sequences proved rare, a subset of public TCRs occurred across many donors.

PCR was performed using 60 Vbeta and 13 Jbeta primers. Some clones are missing from TCRdb's copy, which holds only in-frame ones; the method was immunoSEQ multiplex PCR. The sample includes fewer than 300,000 clones, 70% to 90% of them seen just once. V was pared by 5 bases and J by 1 base, with 15 bases of the junction left unmatched. CDR1 LGHNA and CDR2 YNFKEQ come from the germline V gene. The CDR3 has 18 residues. The V gene is TRBV4-2, the J gene TRBJ2-7; TRBD2 agrees at 9 bases. The sequence was obtained from a man between 40 and 49 years old in good health and CMV-seropositive. The material sequenced was PBMCs. In DNA, the CDR3 is TGTGCCAGCAGCGAAGGCCCTACGAGGGCGGGAGGGTCCTACGAGCAGTACTTC. Translating it yields CASSEGPTRAGGSYEQYF.